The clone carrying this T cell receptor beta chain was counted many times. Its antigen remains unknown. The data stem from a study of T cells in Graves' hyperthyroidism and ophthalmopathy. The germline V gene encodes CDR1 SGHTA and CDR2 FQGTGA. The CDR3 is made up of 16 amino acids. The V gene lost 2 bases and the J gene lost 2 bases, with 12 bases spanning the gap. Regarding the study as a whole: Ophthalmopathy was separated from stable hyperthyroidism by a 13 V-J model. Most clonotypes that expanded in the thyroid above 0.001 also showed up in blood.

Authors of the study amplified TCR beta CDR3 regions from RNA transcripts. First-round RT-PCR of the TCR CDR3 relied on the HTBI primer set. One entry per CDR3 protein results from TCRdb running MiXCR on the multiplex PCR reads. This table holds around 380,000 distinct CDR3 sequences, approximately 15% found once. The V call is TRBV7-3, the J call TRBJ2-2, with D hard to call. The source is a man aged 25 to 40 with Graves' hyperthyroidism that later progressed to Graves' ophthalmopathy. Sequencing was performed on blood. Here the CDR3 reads CASSLQPQINTGELFF. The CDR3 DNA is TGTGCCAGCAGCTTACAACCCCAAATAAACACCGGGGAGCTGTTTTTT.